The sequence of this T cell receptor (beta chain) was determined in a study of response to subunit inactivated influenza vaccine (dated by TCRdb to the late 2010s). About the full investigation: Deep quantitative profiling of the T cell receptor repertoire was used in the study to follow responses to a trivalent subunit inactivated influenza vaccine.

Results the study describes overall, beyond this receptor: According to the authors, only a limited number of new T cells may be recruited by each seasonal influenza vaccination.

The CDR3, from cysteine to phenylalanine, totals 12 residues. The sequence is cut down to CDR3 DNA, 36 bases in frame from base 1. Relative to germline, V is 3 bases shorter and J is 2 bases shorter, with 4 bases between their ends. Per the germline V gene, KGHSH is the CDR1 and LQKENI is the CDR2. This clonotype has more than one count but fewer than ten. Its antigen is currently not known. No much larger clone is present one base from it, and per-base qualities are unavailable. Preparation of the library involved RT-PCR. Sequencing was carried out with an Illumina HiSeq 2500. TCRdb handled the public reads itself, with Q25 trimming in fastp and clone calling in MiXCR, and kept productive beta chains. Rows are combined by CDR3 protein, so each entry shows the most common genes and DNA. The table for this sample lists roughly 520,000 distinct CDR3 sequences; over 25% of them were counted only once. The ten biggest clones cover approximately 2% of the sample.

The input for sequencing was CD4+ T cells sorted from PBMCs, taken around 5 days after vaccination. The chain uses TRBV18 and TRBJ1-1, with the D segment identity uncertain. The sequence derives from a man in his fifties who received an inactivated influenza vaccine. Donor details come from another sample of the same person, matched by shared clones. The CDR3 region: CASSPYNTEAFF. The DNA reads as follows: TGTGCCAGCTCACCCTATAACACTGAAGCTTTCTTT.